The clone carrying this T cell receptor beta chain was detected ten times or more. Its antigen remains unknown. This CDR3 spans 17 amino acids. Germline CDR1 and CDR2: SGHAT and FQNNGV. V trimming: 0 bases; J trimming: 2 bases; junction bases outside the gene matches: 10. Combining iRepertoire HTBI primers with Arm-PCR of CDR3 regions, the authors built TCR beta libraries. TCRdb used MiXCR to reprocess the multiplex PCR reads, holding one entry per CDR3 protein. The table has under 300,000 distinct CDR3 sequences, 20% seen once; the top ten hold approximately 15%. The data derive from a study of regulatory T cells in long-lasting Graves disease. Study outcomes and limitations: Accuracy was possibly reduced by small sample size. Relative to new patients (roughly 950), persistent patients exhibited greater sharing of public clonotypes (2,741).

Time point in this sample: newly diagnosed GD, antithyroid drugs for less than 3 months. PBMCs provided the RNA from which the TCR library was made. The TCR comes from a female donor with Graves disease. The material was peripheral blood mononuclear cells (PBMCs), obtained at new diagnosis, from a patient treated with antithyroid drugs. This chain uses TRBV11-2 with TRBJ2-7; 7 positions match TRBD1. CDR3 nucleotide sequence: TGTGCCAGCAGCTTAGAGCCCACCCGACAGGGCACCTACGAGCAGTACTTC. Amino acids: CASSLEPTRQGTYEQYF.